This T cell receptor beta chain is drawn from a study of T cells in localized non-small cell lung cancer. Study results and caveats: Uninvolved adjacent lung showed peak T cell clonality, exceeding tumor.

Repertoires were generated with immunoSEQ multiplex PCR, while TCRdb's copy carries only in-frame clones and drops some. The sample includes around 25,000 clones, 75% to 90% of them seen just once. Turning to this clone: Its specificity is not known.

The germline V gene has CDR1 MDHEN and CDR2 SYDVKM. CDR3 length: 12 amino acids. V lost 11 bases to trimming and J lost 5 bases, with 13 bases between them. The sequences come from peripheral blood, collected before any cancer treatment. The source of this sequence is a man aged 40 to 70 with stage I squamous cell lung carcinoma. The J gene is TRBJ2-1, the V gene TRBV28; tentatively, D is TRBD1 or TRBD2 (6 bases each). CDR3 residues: CASGASHNEQFF. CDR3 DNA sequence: TGTGCCTCGGGGGCGAGCCACAATGAGCAGTTCTTC.